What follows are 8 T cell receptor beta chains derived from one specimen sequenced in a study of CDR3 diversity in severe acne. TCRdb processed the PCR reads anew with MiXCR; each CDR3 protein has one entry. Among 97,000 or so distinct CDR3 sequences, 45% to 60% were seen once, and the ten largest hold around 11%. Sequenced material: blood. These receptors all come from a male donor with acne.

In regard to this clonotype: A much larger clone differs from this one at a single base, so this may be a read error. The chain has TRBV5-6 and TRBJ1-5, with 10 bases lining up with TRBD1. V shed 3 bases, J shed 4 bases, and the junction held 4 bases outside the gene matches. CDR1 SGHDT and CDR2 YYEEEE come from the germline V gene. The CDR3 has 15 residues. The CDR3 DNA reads TGTGCCAGCAGCTCGGGACAGGGGTTGAATCAGCCCCAGCATTTT. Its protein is CASSSGQGLNQPQHF.

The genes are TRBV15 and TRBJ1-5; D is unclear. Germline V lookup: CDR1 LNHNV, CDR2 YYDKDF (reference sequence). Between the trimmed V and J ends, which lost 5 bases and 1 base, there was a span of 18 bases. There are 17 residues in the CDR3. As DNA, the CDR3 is TGTGCCACCAGCTCTGCGAGGCCGGCCGAGAGCAATCAGCCCCAGCATTTT. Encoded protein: CATSSARPAESNQPQHF.

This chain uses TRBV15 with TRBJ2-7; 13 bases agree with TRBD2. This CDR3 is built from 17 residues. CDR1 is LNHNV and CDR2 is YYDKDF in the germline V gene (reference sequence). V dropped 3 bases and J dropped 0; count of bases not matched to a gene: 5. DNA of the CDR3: TGTGCCACCAGCAGTGGGACTAGCGGGACCTTCTCCTACGAGCAGTACTTC. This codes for CATSSGTSGTFSYEQYF.

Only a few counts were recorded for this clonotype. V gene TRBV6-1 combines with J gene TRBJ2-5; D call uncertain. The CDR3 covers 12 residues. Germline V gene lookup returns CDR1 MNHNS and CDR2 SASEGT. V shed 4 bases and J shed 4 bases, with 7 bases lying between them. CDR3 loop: CASSASGETQYF. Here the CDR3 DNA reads TGTGCCAGCAGTGCCTCTGGAGAGACCCAGTACTTC.

In nucleotides, the CDR3 is TGTGCCAGCAGCTTGGGACGGGCCGGGGAGCTGTTTTTT. Amino acid sequence: CASSLGRAGELFF. V is TRBV25-1 and J is TRBJ2-2; D possibly matches TRBD1 or TRBD2 (5 bases each). The CDR3 is 13 residues long. The V gene lost 6 bases and the J gene lost 6 bases, with 11 bases spanning the gap. Germline V gives CDR1 MGHDK, CDR2 SYGVNS.

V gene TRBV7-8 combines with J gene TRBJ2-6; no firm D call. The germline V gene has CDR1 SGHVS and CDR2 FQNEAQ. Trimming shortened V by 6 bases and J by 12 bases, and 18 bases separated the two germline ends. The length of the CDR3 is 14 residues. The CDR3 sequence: CASSYSFGLGVLTF. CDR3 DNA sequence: TGTGCCAGCAGTTACTCGTTCGGATTAGGCGTCCTGACTTTC. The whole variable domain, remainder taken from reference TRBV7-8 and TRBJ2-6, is GAGVSQSPRYKVAKRGQDVALRCDPISGHVSLFWYQQALGQGPEFLTYFQNEAQLDKSGLPSDRFFAERPEGSVSTLKIQRTQQEDSAVYLCASSYSFGLGVLTFGAGSRLTVL.

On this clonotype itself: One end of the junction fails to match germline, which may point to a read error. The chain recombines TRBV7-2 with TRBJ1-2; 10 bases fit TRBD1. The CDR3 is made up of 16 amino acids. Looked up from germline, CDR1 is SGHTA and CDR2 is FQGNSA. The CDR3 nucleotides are TGTGCCAGCAGCTTGGGACAGGGGTTAACCCAAGCGGGCTACGCCTTC. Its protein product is CASSLGQGLTQAGYAF.

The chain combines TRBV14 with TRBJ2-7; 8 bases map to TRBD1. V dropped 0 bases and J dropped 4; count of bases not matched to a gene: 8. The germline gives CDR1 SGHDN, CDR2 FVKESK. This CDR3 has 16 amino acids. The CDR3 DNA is TGTGCCAGCAGCCAAGATGGGGGACAGGCGTTTTACGAGCAGTACTTC. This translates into CASSQDGGQAFYEQYF.